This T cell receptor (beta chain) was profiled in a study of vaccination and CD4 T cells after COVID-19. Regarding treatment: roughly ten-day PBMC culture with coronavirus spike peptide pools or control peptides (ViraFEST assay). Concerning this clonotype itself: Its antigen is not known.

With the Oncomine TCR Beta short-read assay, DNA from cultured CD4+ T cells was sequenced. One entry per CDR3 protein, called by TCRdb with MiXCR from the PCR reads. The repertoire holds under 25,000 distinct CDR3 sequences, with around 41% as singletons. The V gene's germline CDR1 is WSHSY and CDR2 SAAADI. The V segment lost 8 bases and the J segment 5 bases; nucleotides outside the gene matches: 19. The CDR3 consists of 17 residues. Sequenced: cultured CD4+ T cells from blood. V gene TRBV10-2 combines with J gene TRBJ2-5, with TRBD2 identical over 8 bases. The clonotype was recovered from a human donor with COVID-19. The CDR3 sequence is CASLEGRAALAGETQYF. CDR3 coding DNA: TGCGCCAGCCTTGAGGGCAGGGCGGCGTTAGCGGGGGAGACCCAGTACTTC.